The present entry profiles one T cell receptor beta chain with its context. Antigen unknown. The data belong to a study of OX40 agonist ivuxolimab in advanced cancers. CDR1 is LNHDA, CDR2 SQIVND, per germline (reference sequence). V lost 6 bases and J lost 4; bases outside the gene matches: 5. This CDR3 region has 16 residues. Regarding the study as a whole: On average, a greater number of expanded clones characterised CD8+ T cells relative to CD4+. Partly responding patients at 0.1-3.0 mg/kg showed some of the smallest clonal expansion.

Sequencing was performed with immunoSEQ multiplex PCR; in TCRdb, only in-frame clones are kept and a portion is missing. The sample has nearly 80,000 clones, approximately 84% seen once. The sequences come from CD4+ or CD8+ T cells sorted from blood, collected in a trial of the OX40 agonist ivuxolimab. The chain uses TRBV19 and TRBJ2-1, with 14 bases identical to TRBD2. The origin of this receptor is an adult with an advanced solid tumor such as melanoma, head and neck, liver or kidney cancer. This CDR3 is CASSRTSGGNYNEQFF. The CDR3 DNA reads as TGTGCCAGTAGCCGGACTAGCGGGGGGAATTACAATGAGCAGTTCTTC. The full variable domain, its missing parts supplied by reference TRBV19 and TRBJ2-1, is DGGITQSPKYLFRKEGQNVTLSCEQNLNHDAMYWYRQDPGQGLRLIYYSQIVNDFQKGDIAEGYSVSREKKESFPLTVTSAQKNPTAFYLCASSRTSGGNYNEQFFGPGTRLTVL.